These T cell receptor beta chains were read from a single sample in a study of OX40 agonist ivuxolimab in advanced cancers. Sequencing was performed with immunoSEQ multiplex PCR; in TCRdb, only in-frame clones are kept and a portion is missing. The sample has 50,000 to 60,000 clones, around 81% seen once. Source: CD4+ or CD8+ T cells sorted from blood, taken in a trial of the OX40 agonist ivuxolimab. These receptors originate from an adult with an advanced solid tumor such as melanoma, head and neck, liver or kidney cancer. Both conserved end residues are part of each CDR3. The order of the fields is CDR3 DNA, CDR3 protein, D gene, J gene, V gene, clone size. D genes are given only for firm matches. Clone sizes are given selectively: once, few, many, or a class where the clone is expanded.

CDR3nt: TGTGCCAGCAGTTTAATAGGAGCTTCCTACAATGAGCAGTTCTTC; CDR3aa: CASSLIGASYNEQFF; d_gene: NA; j_gene: TRBJ2-1; v_gene: TRBV28; abundance: NA
CDR3nt: TGTGCCAGCAGTACCCCTCCCGGGGTCGGAGAGACCCAGTACTTC; CDR3aa: CASSTPPGVGETQYF; d_gene: NA; j_gene: TRBJ2-5; v_gene: TRBV28; abundance: once
CDR3nt: TGTGCCAGTAGTGCCCGGACAGGTGGGAGCAATCAGCCCCAGCATTTT; CDR3aa: CASSARTGGSNQPQHF; d_gene: TRBD1; j_gene: TRBJ1-5; v_gene: TRBV19; abundance: NA
CDR3nt: TGTGCCAGCAGCCAGCGGCTGCAGGGCTCGGGCTATGGCTACACCTTC; CDR3aa: CASSQRLQGSGYGYTF; d_gene: NA; j_gene: TRBJ1-2; v_gene: TRBV7-8; abundance: NA
CDR3nt: TGTGCCAGCTCAAACCTTGGGTTCGGGGATACGCAGTATTTT; CDR3aa: CASSNLGFGDTQYF; d_gene: NA; j_gene: TRBJ2-3; v_gene: TRBV7-2; abundance: NA
CDR3nt: TGTGCCAGCAGTGGGGTTTCCACCTACGAGCAGTACTTC; CDR3aa: CASSGVSTYEQYF; d_gene: NA; j_gene: TRBJ2-7; v_gene: TRBV5-6; abundance: NA
CDR3nt: TGCGCCAGCAGTGAAAACTACAGGGTAGCCAAAAACATTCAGTACTTC; CDR3aa: CASSENYRVAKNIQYF; d_gene: NA; j_gene: TRBJ2-4; v_gene: TRBV10-1; abundance: NA
CDR3nt: TGTGCCAGCAGCCCTGGGACTAGCGGAGTTTACGAGCAGTACTTC; CDR3aa: CASSPGTSGVYEQYF; d_gene: TRBD2; j_gene: TRBJ2-7; v_gene: TRBV11-2; abundance: NA
CDR3nt: TGTGCCAGCTCAATAACGGATGGCTACGAGCAGTACTTC; CDR3aa: CASSITDGYEQYF; d_gene: NA; j_gene: TRBJ2-7; v_gene: TRBV18; abundance: NA
CDR3nt: TGCGCCAGCAGTGACCCTTCGGCGGGAGCACCTGGGGAGCAGTACTTC; CDR3aa: CASSDPSAGAPGEQYF; d_gene: TRBD2; j_gene: TRBJ2-7; v_gene: TRBV10-1; abundance: NA
CDR3nt: TGTGCCAGCAGTGAAGGGGCCTTTCAGCCCCAGCATTTT; CDR3aa: CASSEGAFQPQHF; d_gene: NA; j_gene: TRBJ1-5; v_gene: TRBV6-4; abundance: few
CDR3nt: TGCGCCAGCACTGTAGCGGCAGGTTCCTACAATGAGCAGTTCTTC; CDR3aa: CASTVAAGSYNEQFF; d_gene: NA; j_gene: TRBJ2-1; v_gene: TRBV5-1; abundance: NA
CDR3nt: TGTGCCATCAGTGTAGCGGGGAGCTCCTACGAGCAGTACTTC; CDR3aa: CAISVAGSSYEQYF; d_gene: TRBD2; j_gene: TRBJ2-7; v_gene: TRBV10-3; abundance: NA
CDR3nt: TGTGCCAGCCCCCCAAGCGGGTCCTACAATGAGCAGTTCTTC; CDR3aa: CASPPSGSYNEQFF; d_gene: NA; j_gene: TRBJ2-1; v_gene: TRBV28; abundance: NA
CDR3nt: TGTGCCAGCAGCCTCCATTCAGGGGCCACCGGGGAGCTGTTTTTT; CDR3aa: CASSLHSGATGELFF; d_gene: NA; j_gene: TRBJ2-2; v_gene: TRBV9; abundance: NA
CDR3nt: TGTGCCAGCAGTCCGGGACTCAGCACAGATACGCAGTATTTT; CDR3aa: CASSPGLSTDTQYF; d_gene: NA; j_gene: TRBJ2-3; v_gene: TRBV6-5; abundance: NA
CDR3nt: TGTGCCAGCAGCACTAGCGGGAGGGCCTACAATGAGCAGTTCTTC; CDR3aa: CASSTSGRAYNEQFF; d_gene: TRBD2; j_gene: TRBJ2-1; v_gene: TRBV7-9; abundance: NA
CDR3nt: TGTGCCAGCAGTATCCGACAGGTTTCGGATGGCTACACCTTC; CDR3aa: CASSIRQVSDGYTF; d_gene: NA; j_gene: TRBJ1-2; v_gene: TRBV6-5; abundance: NA
CDR3nt: TGTGCCAGCAGTGGATCTTCTTCCGGGACAGATACGCAGTATTTT; CDR3aa: CASSGSSSGTDTQYF; d_gene: NA; j_gene: TRBJ2-3; v_gene: TRBV25-1; abundance: NA
CDR3nt: TGTGCCAGCAGTTCCTTGATTGGGGAGAACACTGAAGCTTTCTTT; CDR3aa: CASSSLIGENTEAFF; d_gene: NA; j_gene: TRBJ1-1; v_gene: TRBV5-6; abundance: NA
CDR3nt: TGTGCCAGTAGTGCACCCCCGGGACAGGCATACAATGAGCAGTTCTTC; CDR3aa: CASSAPPGQAYNEQFF; d_gene: TRBD1; j_gene: TRBJ2-1; v_gene: TRBV19; abundance: NA
CDR3nt: TGTGCCAGCAGGTTCTCCGGGACAGGGGTGAACACTGAAGCTTTCTTT; CDR3aa: CASRFSGTGVNTEAFF; d_gene: TRBD1; j_gene: TRBJ1-1; v_gene: TRBV28; abundance: NA
CDR3nt: TGTGCCAGCACCCCGGGGCAGGCCTTTCGCGATGAGCAGTTCTTC; CDR3aa: CASTPGQAFRDEQFF; d_gene: NA; j_gene: TRBJ2-1; v_gene: TRBV5-8; abundance: NA
CDR3nt: TGTGCCAGCAGCAAAGGGACGGCCGAGACCCAGTACTTC; CDR3aa: CASSKGTAETQYF; d_gene: NA; j_gene: TRBJ2-5; v_gene: TRBV5-5; abundance: NA
CDR3nt: TGTGCCAGTAGTGGACAGGGTTGGGGCTACACCTTC; CDR3aa: CASSGQGWGYTF; d_gene: TRBD1; j_gene: TRBJ1-2; v_gene: TRBV19; abundance: NA
CDR3nt: TGCGCCAGCAGCCAGGGGCATCCGAGCTCCTATAATTCACCCCTCCACTTT; CDR3aa: CASSQGHPSSYNSPLHF; d_gene: NA; j_gene: TRBJ1-6; v_gene: TRBV4-1; abundance: NA
CDR3nt: TGTGCCAGCAGCTTGGATTGGGGTGGGCCCCAGCATTTT; CDR3aa: CASSLDWGGPQHF; d_gene: NA; j_gene: TRBJ1-5; v_gene: TRBV5-4; abundance: NA
CDR3nt: TGTGCCAGCAGCTTTCTCGGGACAGCTAATGAAAAACTGTTTTTT; CDR3aa: CASSFLGTANEKLFF; d_gene: TRBD1; j_gene: TRBJ1-4; v_gene: TRBV5-4; abundance: NA
CDR3nt: TGTGCCAGCTCACCGAAAGGACAGGGGGTAAAAGATACGCAGTATTTT; CDR3aa: CASSPKGQGVKDTQYF; d_gene: TRBD1; j_gene: TRBJ2-3; v_gene: TRBV18; abundance: NA
CDR3nt: TGCGCCAGCAGGAGGCCCGGCGGAAGAGCCTCTGGAAACACCATATATTTT; CDR3aa: CASRRPGGRASGNTIYF; d_gene: NA; j_gene: TRBJ1-3; v_gene: TRBV10-1; abundance: NA
CDR3nt: TGTGCCAGCAGTGAAGCTGGGACAGAGTCCTACGAGCAGTACTTC; CDR3aa: CASSEAGTESYEQYF; d_gene: TRBD1; j_gene: TRBJ2-7; v_gene: TRBV6-1; abundance: NA
CDR3nt: TGTGCCAGCAGCCGGACTGACTACAATGAGCAGTTCTTC; CDR3aa: CASSRTDYNEQFF; d_gene: NA; j_gene: TRBJ2-1; v_gene: TRBV6-5; abundance: NA
CDR3nt: TGTGCCAGCAGCGCCGGGACTTTAGGGCAAGAGACCCAGTACTTC; CDR3aa: CASSAGTLGQETQYF; d_gene: NA; j_gene: TRBJ2-5; v_gene: TRBV9; abundance: medium-sized
CDR3nt: TGTGCCAGCAGCCAGGCTGGGACAGTCACAGATACGCAGTATTTT; CDR3aa: CASSQAGTVTDTQYF; d_gene: TRBD1; j_gene: TRBJ2-3; v_gene: TRBV14; abundance: NA
CDR3nt: TGTGCCAGCAGCTTGGACAGGGGGCACGAGCAGTACTTC; CDR3aa: CASSLDRGHEQYF; d_gene: TRBD1; j_gene: TRBJ2-7; v_gene: TRBV5-4; abundance: NA